The sequence of this T cell receptor (beta chain) was determined in a study of blood T cell repertoires in COVID-19. On the study more broadly: The samples span acute and convalescent COVID-19 from the United States, Italy and Spain.

Per the original data handling: Estimated nucleated cell counts came from reference gene primer amplification. The assay was immunoSEQ multiplex PCR, and TCRdb's table has in-frame clones only and misses some. V and J calls and clone size are as listed in that table; D and trimming were resolved from the DNA. Here the sample spans 310,000 or so clones, around 90% being singletons. Cohort allocation depended upon clinical history that participants reported. The germline CDR1 and CDR2 sequences are MNHEY and SVGEGT. V dropped 4 bases and J dropped 3 bases, with 10 bases sitting between them. The CDR3 is made up of 13 amino acids.

The chain has TRBV6-2 or TRBV6-3 and TRBJ2-7; possibly TRBD2 for D (5 bases). Sequenced material: PBMCs or T cells enriched from blood (not recorded which). The sequence was collected from a young woman with acute COVID-19. The CDR3 DNA reads as TGTGCCAGCAGTTTACTTAGCGACTACGAGCAGTACTTC. Translation: CASSLLSDYEQYF.